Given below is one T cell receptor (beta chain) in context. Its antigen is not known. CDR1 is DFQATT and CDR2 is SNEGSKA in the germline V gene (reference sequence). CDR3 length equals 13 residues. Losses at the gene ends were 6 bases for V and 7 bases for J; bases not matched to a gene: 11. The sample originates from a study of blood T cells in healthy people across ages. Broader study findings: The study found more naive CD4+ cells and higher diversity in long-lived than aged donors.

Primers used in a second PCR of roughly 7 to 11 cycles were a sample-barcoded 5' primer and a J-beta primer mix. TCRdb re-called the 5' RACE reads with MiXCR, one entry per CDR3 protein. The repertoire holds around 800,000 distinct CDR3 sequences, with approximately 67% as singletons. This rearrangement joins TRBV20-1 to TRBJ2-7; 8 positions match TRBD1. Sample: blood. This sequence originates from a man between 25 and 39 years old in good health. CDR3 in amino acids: CSAINRGDLEQYF. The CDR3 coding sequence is TGCAGTGCAATAAACAGGGGGGATTTAGAGCAGTACTTC.